This T cell receptor (beta chain) stems from a study of Graves' ophthalmopathy and Graves' hyperthyroidism. General observations from the study: A 13-signature model separated ophthalmopathy from stable hyperthyroidism, approximately 87% sensitivity, approximately 80% specificity. Ophthalmopathy progression was predicted with 65% to 71% sensitivity and about 72% specificity.

To note about this clonotype: Antigen: not known. A clone one base away is much larger, so this may be a read error.

Patients were excluded if they had other autoimmune diseases or uncontrolled infections, and likewise if pregnancy or lactation applied. Germline loops: CDR1 DFQATT, CDR2 SNEGSKA (reference sequence). There are 14 residues in the CDR3. After removal of 4 bases from V and 4 bases from J, the junction contained 6 bases not matched to a gene. Amplification of TCR beta CDR3 regions used RNA transcripts. HTBI primers were employed in first-round RT-PCR, then a second-round multiplex PCR followed. In TCRdb, the multiplex PCR reads were re-called with MiXCR into one record per CDR3 protein. Altogether about 620,000 distinct CDR3 sequences are present, about 20% being singletons, with the ten largest covering approximately 6.9%.

The specimen sequenced was peripheral blood. This receptor was taken from a woman younger than 35 with stable Graves' hyperthyroidism. Some clones in this sample may be carry-over from other donors' samples. V is TRBV20-1 and J is TRBJ2-7; 11 bases fit TRBD1. CDR3 DNA sequence: TGCAGTGCTAACCGGGACAGGGGGTTTTACGAGCAGTACGTC. Translated, it gives CSANRDRGFYEQYV.